The present entry profiles one T cell receptor (beta chain) with its context. The sample originates from a study of control samples from healthy donors and cancer patients. CDR1 is MNHNS and CDR2 is SASEGT in the germline V gene. With V trimmed by 4 bases and J by 0 bases, 12 bases remained unmatched. This CDR3 contains 18 residues. The data were produced by immunoSEQ multiplex PCR, yet TCRdb's version contains in-frame clones alone and is incomplete. Here the sample spans 150,000 to 200,000 clones, 80% to 90% being singletons. The chain links TRBV6-1 to TRBJ2-4; 7 bases match TRBD1. The TCR sequence derives from a woman aged 25 to 39 in good health. Sequencing was performed on blood. CDR3 sequence: CASSGQGRTWEAKNIQYF. CDR3 bases: TGTGCCAGCAGTGGACAGGGAAGAACATGGGAAGCCAAAAACATTCAGTACTTC.